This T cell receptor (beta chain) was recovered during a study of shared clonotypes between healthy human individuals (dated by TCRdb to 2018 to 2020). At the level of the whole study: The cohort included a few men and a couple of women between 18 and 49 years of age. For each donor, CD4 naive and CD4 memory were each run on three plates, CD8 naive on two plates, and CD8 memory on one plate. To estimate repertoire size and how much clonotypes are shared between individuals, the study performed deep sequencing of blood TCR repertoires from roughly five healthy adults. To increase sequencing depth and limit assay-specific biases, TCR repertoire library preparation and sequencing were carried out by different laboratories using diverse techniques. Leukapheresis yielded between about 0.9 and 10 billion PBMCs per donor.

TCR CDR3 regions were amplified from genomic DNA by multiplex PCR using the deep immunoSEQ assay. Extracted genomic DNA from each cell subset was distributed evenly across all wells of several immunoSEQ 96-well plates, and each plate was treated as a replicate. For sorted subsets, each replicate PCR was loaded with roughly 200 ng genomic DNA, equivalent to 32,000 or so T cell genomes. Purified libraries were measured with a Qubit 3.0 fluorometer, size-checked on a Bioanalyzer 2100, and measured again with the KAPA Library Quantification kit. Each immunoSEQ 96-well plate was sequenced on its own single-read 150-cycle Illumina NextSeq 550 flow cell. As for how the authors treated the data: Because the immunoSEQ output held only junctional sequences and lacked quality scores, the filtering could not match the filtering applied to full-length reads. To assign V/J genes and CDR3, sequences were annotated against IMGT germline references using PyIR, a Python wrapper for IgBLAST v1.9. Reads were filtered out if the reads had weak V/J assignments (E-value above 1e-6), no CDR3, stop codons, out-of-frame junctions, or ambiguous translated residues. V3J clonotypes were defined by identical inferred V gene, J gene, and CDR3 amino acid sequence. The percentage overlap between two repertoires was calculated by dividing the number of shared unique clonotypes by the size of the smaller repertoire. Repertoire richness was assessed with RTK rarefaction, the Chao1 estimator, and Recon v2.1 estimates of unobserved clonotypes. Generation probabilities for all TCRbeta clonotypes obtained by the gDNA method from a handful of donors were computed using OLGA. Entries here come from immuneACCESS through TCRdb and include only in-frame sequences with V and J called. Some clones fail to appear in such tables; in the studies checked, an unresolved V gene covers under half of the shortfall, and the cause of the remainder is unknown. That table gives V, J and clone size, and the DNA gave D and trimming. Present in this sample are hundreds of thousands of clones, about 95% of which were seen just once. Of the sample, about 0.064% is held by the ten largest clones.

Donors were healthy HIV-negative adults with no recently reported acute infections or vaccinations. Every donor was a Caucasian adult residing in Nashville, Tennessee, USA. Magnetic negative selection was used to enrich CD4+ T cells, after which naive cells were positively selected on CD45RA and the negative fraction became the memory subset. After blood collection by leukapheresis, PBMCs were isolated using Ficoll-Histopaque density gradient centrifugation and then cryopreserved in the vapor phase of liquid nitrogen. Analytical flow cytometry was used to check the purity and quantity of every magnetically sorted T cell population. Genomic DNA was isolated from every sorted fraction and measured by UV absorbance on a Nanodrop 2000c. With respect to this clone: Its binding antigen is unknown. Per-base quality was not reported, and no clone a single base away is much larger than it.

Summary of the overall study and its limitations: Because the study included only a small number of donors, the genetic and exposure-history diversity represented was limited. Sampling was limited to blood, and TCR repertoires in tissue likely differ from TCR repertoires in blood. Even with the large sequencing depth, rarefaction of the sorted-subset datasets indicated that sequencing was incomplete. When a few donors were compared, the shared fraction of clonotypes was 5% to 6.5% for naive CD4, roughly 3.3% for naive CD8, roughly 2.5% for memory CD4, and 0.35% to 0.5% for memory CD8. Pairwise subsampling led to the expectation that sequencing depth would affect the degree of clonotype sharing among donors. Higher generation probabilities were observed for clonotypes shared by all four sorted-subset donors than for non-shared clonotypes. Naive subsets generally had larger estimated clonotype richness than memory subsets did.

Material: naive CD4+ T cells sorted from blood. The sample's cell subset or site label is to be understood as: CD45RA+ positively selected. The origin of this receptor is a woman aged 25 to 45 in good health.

The sequenced DNA: TGTGCCAGCAGTTTATGGCGTCAGAATAATTCACCCCTCCACTTT. The encoded protein is CASSLWRQNNSPLHF. The chain joins TRBV28 to TRBJ1-6; no D gene can be assigned with confidence. Taken from cysteine to phenylalanine, the CDR3 has 15 residues. Only CDR3 DNA remains: 45 bases, in frame from the first base. The germline V gene sets CDR1 to MDHEN and CDR2 to SYDVKM. Relative to germline, V is 0 bases shorter and J is 5 bases shorter, with 8 bases between their ends.